This T cell receptor (beta chain) was sequenced in a study of regulatory T cells in long-lasting Graves disease. Arm-PCR with iRepertoire HTBI primers amplified the CDR3 regions for these TCR beta libraries. TCRdb re-called the multiplex PCR reads through MiXCR, storing one row per CDR3 protein. The data contain roughly 500,000 distinct CDR3 sequences, 13% of them seen just once; the ten biggest clones take up 10%. V lost 5 bases to trimming and J lost 5 bases; unmatched junction nucleotides: 12. This CDR3 has 17 residues. The germline CDR1 and CDR2 sequences are SGHNT and YENEEA. Documented time point: newly diagnosed GD, antithyroid drugs for less than 3 months. From RNA extracted from PBMCs, the TCR library was made. This clonotype occurred many times. The sample was also linked to a second study, of T cells in Graves' hyperthyroidism and ophthalmopathy. That study reports: Diagnoses used clinical symptoms, serum thyroxine and TRAb, thyroid ultrasound and orbital computed tomography.

Sequencing was performed on peripheral blood mononuclear cells (PBMCs), taken at new diagnosis, from a patient treated with antithyroid drugs. The receptor comes from a man under 40 with Graves disease. The chain recombines TRBV11-3 with TRBJ2-3, with 11 bases that match TRBD2. The CDR3 reads CASSPMAGLAAQDTQYF. The CDR3 nucleotides read TGTGCCAGCAGCCCGATGGCGGGACTAGCGGCTCAAGATACGCAGTATTTT.